This TCR beta chain stems from a study of regulatory T cells in long-lasting Graves disease listed by TCRdb under 2021. Broadly, across the study: Persistent Graves' disease meant more than 5 years of antithyroid drug treatment with TSH receptor autoantibodies that stayed positive. This study used TCR sequencing and RNA sequencing of peripheral blood to compare persistent Graves' disease patients against newly diagnosed Graves' disease patients. The study took place in China and was registered as a clinical trial. TCR sequencing covered 13 persistent and 20 or so newly diagnosed Graves' disease patients, some 33 samples in total. On average, persistent Graves' disease patients in the clinical cohort had been on antithyroid drugs for approximately 10 years. Broad study findings and their caveats: Lower TCR Shannon entropy and fewer highly expanded clones were observed in persistent Graves' disease patients than in newly diagnosed patients, which suggested clonal expansion. The authors noted that the small sample size was a limitation that may lower accuracy. Only peripheral blood was studied, because thyroid tissue, the primary lesion, was inaccessible. Persistent disease showed preferential use of TRBV28, TRBJ1-2 and TRBJ2-5, whereas newly diagnosed disease favored TRBV20-1 and TRBJ2-1. Sequencing and analysis were limited to the TCR beta chain. More public clonotypes were shared among persistent patients (2,741) than among newly diagnosed patients (approximately 930).

CDR1 and CDR2 were assigned from the germline V gene as SGHRS and YFSETQ. Including the terminal cysteine and phenylalanine, the CDR3 comprises 13 residues. Only the CDR3 part of the read is kept: 39 bases, read in frame from the first base. From V the trimming removes 4 bases and from J it removes 5 bases, while the gene matches leave 4 bases of the junction unaccounted for. Library generation was performed with multiplex PCR. The sequencer listed for this sample is Illumina HiSeq 4000. iRepertoire HTBI primers and Arm-PCR amplification of CDR3 regions were used to construct TCR beta libraries. Before sequencing, the PCR products underwent gel purification. The authors' analysis ran thus. Gene usage analysis of CDR3 amino acid clonotypes used the approximately 62 TRBV and 14 to 15 TRBJ segments found across samples. COPE and FqMerger were used to merge the filtered high-quality paired reads into contigs. BLAST was used to align contigs to IMGT TRBV, TRBD and TRBJ reference genes, and CDR3 was defined according to IMGT. Any clonotype with a frequency above 0.1% was classified as a highly expanded clone. Shannon entropy served as the measure of repertoire diversity, while the Gini coefficient captured V-J evenness. Clonotypes shared by more than one individual were considered public. TCRdb handled the public reads itself, with Q25 trimming in fastp and clone calling in MiXCR, and kept productive beta chains. CDR3 protein sequences are deduplicated, and each keeps its most common genes and DNA. TCRdb, not the authors, supplied the V and J calls. The sample data list some 340,000 distinct CDR3 sequences, and roughly 25% of these were observed just once. Of the sample, approximately 28% falls within the top ten clones.

The time point label of this sample denotes: persistent/refractory GD, antithyroid drugs over 5 years with positive TRAb. RNA was extracted from PBMCs in TRIzol for both TCR sequencing and RNA sequencing. The diagnosis of Graves' disease was made according to American Thyroid Association guidelines. Patients were recruited from an endocrinology department in Xi'an, China. From each patient, approximately 9.9 milliliters of peripheral blood was collected into an EDTA anticoagulant tube. PBMCs were isolated by Ficoll Paque Plus density gradient separation without further T cell sorting. An Agilent 2100 Bioanalyzer and agarose gel were used to check RNA quality, while a NanoDrop 2000 measured RNA concentration. This clonotype was seen a handful of times. Its antigen remains undetermined. Base quality data are lacking; no much larger clone is found one base away.

The receptor was derived from a woman aged 40 to 50 with Graves disease. Donor details come from another sample of the same person, matched by shared clones. Rearrangement joined TRBV5-1 to TRBJ2-5, and 8 junctional nucleotides match TRBD1. Sequenced material: peripheral blood mononuclear cells (PBMCs), taken when the disease was refractory, from a patient treated with antithyroid drugs. The sequence in DNA is TGCGCCAGCAGCGTGACAGGGGTTGAGACCCAGTACTTC. The translation is CASSVTGVETQYF.